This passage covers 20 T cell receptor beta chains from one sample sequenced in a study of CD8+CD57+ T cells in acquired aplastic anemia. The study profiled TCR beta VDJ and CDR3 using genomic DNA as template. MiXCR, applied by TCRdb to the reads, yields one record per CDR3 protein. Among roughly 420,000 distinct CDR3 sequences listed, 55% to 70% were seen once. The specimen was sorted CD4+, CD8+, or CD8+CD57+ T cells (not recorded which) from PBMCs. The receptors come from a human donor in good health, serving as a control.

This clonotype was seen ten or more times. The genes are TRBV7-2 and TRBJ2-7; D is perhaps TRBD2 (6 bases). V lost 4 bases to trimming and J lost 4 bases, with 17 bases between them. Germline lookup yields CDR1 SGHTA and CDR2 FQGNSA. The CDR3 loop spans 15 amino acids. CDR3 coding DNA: TGTGCCAGCAGCTCGTCGGGGGTCGGGGGATACGAGCAGTACTTC. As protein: CASSSSGVGGYEQYF.

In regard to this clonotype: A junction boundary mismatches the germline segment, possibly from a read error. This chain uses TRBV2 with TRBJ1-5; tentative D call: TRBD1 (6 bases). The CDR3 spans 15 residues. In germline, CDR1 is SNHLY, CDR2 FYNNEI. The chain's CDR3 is CASNKGGAVDTQQLF. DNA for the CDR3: TGTGCCAGCAACAAAGGGGGAGCGGTCGATACGCAGCAGCTTTTT. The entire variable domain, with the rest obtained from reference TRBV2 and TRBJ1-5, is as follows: EPEVTQTPSHQVTQMGQEVILRCVPISNHLYFYWYRQILGQKVEFLVSFYNNEISEKSEIFDDQFSVERPDGSNFTLKIRSTKLEDSAMYFCASNKGGAVDTQQLFGDGTRLSIL.

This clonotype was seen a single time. The CDR3 nucleotides read TGTGCCAGCAGCTTGTCGGGAGGGGCCTGGGAGCAGTACGTC. Translating gives CASSLSGGAWEQYV. The gene calls are TRBV5-5 and TRBJ2-7, with TRBD2 matching over 8 bases. The CDR3 is 14 residues long. Germline CDR1 and CDR2: SGHKS and YYEKEE (reference sequence). V shed 1 base, J shed 7 bases, and the junction held 7 bases outside the gene matches.

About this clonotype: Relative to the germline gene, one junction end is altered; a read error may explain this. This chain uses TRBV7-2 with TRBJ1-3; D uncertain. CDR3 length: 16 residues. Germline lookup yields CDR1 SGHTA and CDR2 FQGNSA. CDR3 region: CASSLGGTAPANTIYF. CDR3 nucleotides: TGTGCCAGCAGCTTAGGGGGTACAGCTCCTGCAAACACTATATATTTT.

CDR3 nucleotides: TGTGCCAGTAGTCCACTAGGGCGGTCACCCCTCCACTTT. It is translated as CASSPLGRSPLHF. This chain joins TRBV19 and TRBJ1-6; D gene uncertain. The CDR3 runs 13 residues. CDR1 LNHDA and CDR2 SQIVND come from the germline V gene (reference sequence). V dropped 5 bases and J dropped 10 bases, with 12 bases sitting between them.

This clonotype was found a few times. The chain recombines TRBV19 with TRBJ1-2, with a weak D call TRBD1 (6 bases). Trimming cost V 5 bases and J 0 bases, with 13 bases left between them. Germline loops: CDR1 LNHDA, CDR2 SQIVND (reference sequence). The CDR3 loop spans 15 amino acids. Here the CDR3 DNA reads TGTGCCAGTAGTTCCCGGACAGAAGCTAACTATGGCTACACCTTC. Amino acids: CASSSRTEANYGYTF.

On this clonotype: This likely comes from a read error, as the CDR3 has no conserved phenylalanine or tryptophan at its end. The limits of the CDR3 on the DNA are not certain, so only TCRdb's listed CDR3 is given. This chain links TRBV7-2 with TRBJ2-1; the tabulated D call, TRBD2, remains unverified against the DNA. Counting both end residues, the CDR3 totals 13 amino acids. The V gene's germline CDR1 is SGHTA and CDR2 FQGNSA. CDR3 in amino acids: CASSTDYLAGGFD.

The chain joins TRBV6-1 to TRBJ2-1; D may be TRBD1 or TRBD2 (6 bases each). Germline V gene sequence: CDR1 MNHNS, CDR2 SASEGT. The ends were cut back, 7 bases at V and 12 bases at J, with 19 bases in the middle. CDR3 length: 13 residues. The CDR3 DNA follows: TGTGCCAGCACTTTAGGGGGGACCCTAAGGCAGTTCTTC. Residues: CASTLGGTLRQFF.

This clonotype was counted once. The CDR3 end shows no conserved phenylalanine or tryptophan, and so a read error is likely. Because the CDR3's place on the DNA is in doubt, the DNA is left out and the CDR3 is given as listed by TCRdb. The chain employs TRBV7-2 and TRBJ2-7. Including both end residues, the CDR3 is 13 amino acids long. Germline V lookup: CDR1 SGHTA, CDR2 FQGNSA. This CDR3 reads CASSLGRSYEKHY.

Here the CDR3 DNA reads TGCGCCAGCAGCTCGATAGGACGCCCTTTCAATGAGCAGTTCTTC. Its protein product is CASSSIGRPFNEQFF. This chain uses TRBV5-1 with TRBJ2-1, with D uncertain. The CDR3 loop spans 15 amino acids. Germline V gene sequence: CDR1 SGHRS, CDR2 YFSETQ. Between the trimmed V and J ends, which lost 3 bases and 6 bases, there was a span of 16 bases.

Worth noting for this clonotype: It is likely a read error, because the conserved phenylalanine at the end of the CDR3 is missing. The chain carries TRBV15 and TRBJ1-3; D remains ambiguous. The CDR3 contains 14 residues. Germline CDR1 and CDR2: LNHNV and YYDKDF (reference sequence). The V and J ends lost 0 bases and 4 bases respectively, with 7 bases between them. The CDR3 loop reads CATSRDVAGNTIYL. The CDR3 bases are TGTGCCACCAGCAGAGACGTTGCGGGAAACACCATATATCTT.

The CDR3 here is CSAKTGATDTQYF. CDR3 sequence (DNA): TGCAGTGCCAAGACAGGAGCCACAGATACGCAGTATTTT. The J gene is TRBJ2-3, the V gene TRBV20-1, with D perhaps TRBD1 (6 bases). Per germline, CDR1 DFQATT and CDR2 SNEGSKA (reference sequence). This CDR3 has 13 amino acids. Trimming took off 6 bases at V and 2 bases at J, with 12 bases between the two ends.

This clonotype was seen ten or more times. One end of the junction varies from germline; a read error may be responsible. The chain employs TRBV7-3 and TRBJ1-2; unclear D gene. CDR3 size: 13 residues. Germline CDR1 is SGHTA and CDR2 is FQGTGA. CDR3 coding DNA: TGCGCCAGCAGCCAATCGGGCGGCTATGGCTACACCTTC. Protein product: CASSQSGGYGYTF.

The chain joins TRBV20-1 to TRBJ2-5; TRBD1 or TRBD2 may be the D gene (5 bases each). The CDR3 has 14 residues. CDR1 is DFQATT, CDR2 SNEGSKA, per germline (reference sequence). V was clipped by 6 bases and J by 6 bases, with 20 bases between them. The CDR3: CSASGATKVQTQYF. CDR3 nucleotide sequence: TGCAGTGCGTCCGGGGCAACGAAGGTCCAGACCCAGTACTTC.

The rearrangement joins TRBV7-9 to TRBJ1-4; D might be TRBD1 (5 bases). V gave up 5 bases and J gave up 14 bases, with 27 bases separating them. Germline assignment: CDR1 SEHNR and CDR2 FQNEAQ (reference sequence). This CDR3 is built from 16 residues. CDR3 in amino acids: CASSPGTAAPNELLFF. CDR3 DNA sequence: TGTGCCAGCAGCCCAGGGACCGCCGCACCTAATGAACTCCTGTTTTTT.

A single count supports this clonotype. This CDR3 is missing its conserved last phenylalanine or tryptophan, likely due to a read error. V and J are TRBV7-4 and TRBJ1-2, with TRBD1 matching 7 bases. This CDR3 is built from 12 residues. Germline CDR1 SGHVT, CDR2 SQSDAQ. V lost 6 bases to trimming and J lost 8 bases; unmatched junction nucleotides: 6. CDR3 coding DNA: TGTGCCAGCAGTCTTCAGGGGGAAGGCTACACCACC. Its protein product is CASSLQGEGYTT.

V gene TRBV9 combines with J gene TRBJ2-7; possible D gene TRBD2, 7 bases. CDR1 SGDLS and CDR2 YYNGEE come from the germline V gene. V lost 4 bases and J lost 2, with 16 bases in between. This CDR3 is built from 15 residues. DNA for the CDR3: TGTGCCAGCAGCTTAACCCCGGGGGGCACCTACGAGCAGTACTTC. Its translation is CASSLTPGGTYEQYF.

The CDR3: CASSLRGDRGFLYF. CDR3 nucleotide sequence: TGCGCCAGCAGCTTGAGGGGGGACAGGGGATTCCTGTACTTC. The rearrangement uses TRBV5-1 and TRBJ2-7, with 10 bases identical to TRBD1. Germline trimming cut 1 base from V and 12 bases from J; bases unmatched to any gene: 10. This CDR3 comprises 14 residues. From germline, CDR1 is SGHRS and CDR2 YFSETQ.

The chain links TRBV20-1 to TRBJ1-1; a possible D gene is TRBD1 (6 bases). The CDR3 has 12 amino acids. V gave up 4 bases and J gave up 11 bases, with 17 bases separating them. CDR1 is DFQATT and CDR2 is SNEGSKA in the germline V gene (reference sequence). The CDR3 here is CSAKRQETYAFF. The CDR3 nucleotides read TGCAGTGCTAAAAGACAGGAGACTTACGCTTTCTTT.

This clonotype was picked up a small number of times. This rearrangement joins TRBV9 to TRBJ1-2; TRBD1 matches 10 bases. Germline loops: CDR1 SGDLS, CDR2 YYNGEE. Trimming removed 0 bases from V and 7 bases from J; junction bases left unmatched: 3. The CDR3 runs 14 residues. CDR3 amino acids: CASSVAWTGGGYTF. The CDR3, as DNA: TGTGCCAGCAGCGTAGCTTGGACAGGGGGTGGCTACACCTTC.